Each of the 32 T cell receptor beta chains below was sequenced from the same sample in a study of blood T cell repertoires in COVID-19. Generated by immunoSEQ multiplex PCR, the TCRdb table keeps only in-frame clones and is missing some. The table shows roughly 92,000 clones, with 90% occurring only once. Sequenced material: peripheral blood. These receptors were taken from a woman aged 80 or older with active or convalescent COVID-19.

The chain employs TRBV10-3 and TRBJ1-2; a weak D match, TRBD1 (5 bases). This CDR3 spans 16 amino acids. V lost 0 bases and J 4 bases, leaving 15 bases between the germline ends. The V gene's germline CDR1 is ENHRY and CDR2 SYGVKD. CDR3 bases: TGTGCCATCAGTGAGTCATACCCCAGGGCCGCCTATGGCTACACCTTC. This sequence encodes CAISESYPRAAYGYTF.

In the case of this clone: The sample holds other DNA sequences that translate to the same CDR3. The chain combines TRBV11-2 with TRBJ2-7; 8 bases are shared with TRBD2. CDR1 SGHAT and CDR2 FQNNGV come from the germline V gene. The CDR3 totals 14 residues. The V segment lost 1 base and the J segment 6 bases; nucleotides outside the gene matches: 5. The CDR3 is CASSLAGGPSEQYF. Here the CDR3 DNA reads TGTGCCAGCAGCTTAGCGGGAGGGCCTTCCGAGCAGTACTTC.

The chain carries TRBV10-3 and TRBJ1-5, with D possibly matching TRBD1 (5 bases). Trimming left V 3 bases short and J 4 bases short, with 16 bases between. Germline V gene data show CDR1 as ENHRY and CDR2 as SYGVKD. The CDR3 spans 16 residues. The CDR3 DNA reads TGTGCCATCAGTGATAGTGGCGGGGGTGGAAATCAGCCCCAGCATTTT. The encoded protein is CAISDSGGGGNQPQHF.

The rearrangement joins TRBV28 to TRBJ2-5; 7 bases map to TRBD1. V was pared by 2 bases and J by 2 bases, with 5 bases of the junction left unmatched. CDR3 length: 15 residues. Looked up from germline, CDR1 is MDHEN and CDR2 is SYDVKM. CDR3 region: CASSLGARGQETQYF. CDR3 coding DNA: TGTGCCAGCAGTTTAGGCGCCAGGGGGCAAGAGACCCAGTACTTC.

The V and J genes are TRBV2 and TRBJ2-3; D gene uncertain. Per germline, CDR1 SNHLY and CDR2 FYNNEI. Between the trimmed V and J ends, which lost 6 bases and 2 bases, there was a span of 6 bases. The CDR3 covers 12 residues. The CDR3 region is CASRSYTDTQYF. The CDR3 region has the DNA TGTGCCAGCAGGAGTTACACAGATACGCAGTATTTT.

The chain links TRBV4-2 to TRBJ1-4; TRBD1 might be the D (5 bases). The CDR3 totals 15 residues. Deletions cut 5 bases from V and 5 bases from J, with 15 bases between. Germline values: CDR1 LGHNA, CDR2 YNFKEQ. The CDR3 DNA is TGTGCCAGCAGCGACCGACAGAACTTGAATGAAAAACTGTTTTTT. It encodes CASSDRQNLNEKLFF.

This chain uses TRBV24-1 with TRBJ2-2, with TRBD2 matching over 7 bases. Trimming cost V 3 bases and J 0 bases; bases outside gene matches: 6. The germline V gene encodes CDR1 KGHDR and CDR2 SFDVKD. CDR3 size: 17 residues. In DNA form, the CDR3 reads TGTGCCACCAGTGATCCGACGACTAGCACGAACACCGGGGAGCTGTTTTTT. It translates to CATSDPTTSTNTGELFF.

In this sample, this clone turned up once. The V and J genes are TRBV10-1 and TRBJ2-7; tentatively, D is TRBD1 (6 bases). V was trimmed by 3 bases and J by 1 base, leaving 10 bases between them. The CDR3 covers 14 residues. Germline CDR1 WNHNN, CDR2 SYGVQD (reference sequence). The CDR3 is CASSDTGSSYEQYF. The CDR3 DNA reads TGCGCCAGCAGTGACACAGGGAGTTCCTACGAGCAGTACTTC.

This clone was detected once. The DNA for the CDR3 is TGTGCCAGCCGGGGTAAGGGAGACAATGAGCAGTTCTTC. Its translation: CASRGKGDNEQFF. The rearrangement uses TRBV7-2 and TRBJ2-1, with D perhaps TRBD2 (5 bases). V was clipped by 8 bases and J by 5 bases, with 13 bases between them. CDR3 length: 13 residues. Germline lookup yields CDR1 SGHTA and CDR2 FQGNSA.

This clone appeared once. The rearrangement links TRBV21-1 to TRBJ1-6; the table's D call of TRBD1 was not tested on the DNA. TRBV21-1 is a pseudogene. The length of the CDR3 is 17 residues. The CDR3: CASSKPRRQTYNSPLHF. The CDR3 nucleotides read TGTGCCAGCAGCAAACCCCGTCGACAGACTTATAATTCACCCCTCCACTTT.

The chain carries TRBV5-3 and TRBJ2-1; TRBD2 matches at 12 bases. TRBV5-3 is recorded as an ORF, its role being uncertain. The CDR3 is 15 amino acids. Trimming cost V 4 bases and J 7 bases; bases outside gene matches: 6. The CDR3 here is CARSPSLAGGNEQFF. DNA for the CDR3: TGTGCCAGAAGCCCCAGTCTAGCGGGAGGGAATGAGCAGTTCTTC.

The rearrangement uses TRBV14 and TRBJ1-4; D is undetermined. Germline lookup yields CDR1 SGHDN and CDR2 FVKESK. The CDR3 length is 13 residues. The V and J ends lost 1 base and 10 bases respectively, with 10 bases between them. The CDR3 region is CASSQVRGGKLFF. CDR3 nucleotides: TGTGCCAGCAGCCAAGTACGAGGCGGAAAACTGTTTTTT.

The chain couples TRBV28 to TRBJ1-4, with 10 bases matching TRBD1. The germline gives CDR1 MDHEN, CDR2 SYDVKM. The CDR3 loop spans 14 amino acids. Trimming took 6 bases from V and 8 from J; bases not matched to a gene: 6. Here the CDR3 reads CASSTGTGDEKLFF. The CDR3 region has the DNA TGTGCCAGCAGCACCGGGACAGGGGACGAAAAACTGTTTTTT.

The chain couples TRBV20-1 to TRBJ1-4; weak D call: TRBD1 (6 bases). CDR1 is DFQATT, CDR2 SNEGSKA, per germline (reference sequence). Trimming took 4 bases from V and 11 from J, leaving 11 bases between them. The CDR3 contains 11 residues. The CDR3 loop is CSATGEGKLFF. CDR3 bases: TGCAGTGCTACAGGGGAGGGGAAACTGTTTTTT.

The CDR3: CASSSAPAYREGRNEQFF. The CDR3 nucleotides are TGTGCCAGCAGCTCCGCCCCCGCTTATCGGGAGGGCCGGAATGAGCAGTTCTTC. The chain uses TRBV7-2 and TRBJ2-1; TRBD2 agrees at 8 bases. The germline V gene has CDR1 SGHTA and CDR2 FQGNSA. Trimming took 4 bases from V and 7 from J; bases not matched to a gene: 18. This CDR3 comprises 18 residues.

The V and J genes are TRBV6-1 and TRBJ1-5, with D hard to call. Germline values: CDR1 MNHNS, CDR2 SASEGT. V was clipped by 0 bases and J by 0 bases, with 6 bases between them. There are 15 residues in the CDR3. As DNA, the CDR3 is TGTGCCAGCAGTGAAGCTGCAGATAGCAATCAGCCCCAGCATTTT. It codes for CASSEAADSNQPQHF.

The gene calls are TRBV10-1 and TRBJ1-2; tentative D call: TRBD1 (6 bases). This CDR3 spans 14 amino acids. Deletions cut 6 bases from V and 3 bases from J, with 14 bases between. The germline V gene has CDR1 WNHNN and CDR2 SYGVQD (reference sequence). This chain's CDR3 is CASRNRAAYYGYTF. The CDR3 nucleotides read TGCGCCAGCAGAAACAGGGCGGCCTACTATGGCTACACCTTC.

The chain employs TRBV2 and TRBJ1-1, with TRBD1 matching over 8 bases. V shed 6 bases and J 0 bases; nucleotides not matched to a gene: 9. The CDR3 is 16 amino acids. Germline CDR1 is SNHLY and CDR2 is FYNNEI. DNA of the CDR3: TGTGCCAGCAGGGGGACAGGTCGGGGGCTGAACACTGAAGCTTTCTTT. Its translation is CASRGTGRGLNTEAFF.

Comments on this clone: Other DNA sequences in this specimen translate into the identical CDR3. CDR3 in DNA: TGCGCCAGCAGGCGACAGGGTTGCTACGAGCAGTACTTC. Protein: CASRRQGCYEQYF. The J gene is TRBJ2-7, the V gene TRBV23-1, with 7 bases aligning to TRBD1. TRBV23-1 is an ORF, and what it does is uncertain. The V and J ends lost 6 bases and 3 bases, in that order; junction bases with no gene match: 5. The CDR3 sequence is 13 residues long.

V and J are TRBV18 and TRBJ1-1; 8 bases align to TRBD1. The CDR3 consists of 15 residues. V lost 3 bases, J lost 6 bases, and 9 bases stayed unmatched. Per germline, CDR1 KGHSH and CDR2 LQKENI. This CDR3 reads CASSPKTGQGAEAFF. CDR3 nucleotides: TGTGCCAGCTCACCCAAAACAGGACAGGGCGCTGAAGCTTTCTTT.

CDR3 region: CASSSLAGGETQYF. The CDR3 nucleotides read TGTGCCAGCAGCTCCCTAGCGGGAGGGGAGACCCAGTACTTC. The V and J genes are TRBV7-6 and TRBJ2-5; TRBD2 matches 12 bases. J was trimmed by 5 bases and V by 4 bases; bases with no gene match: 2. Looked up from germline, CDR1 is SGHVS and CDR2 is FNYEAQ. The CDR3 extends over 14 amino acids.

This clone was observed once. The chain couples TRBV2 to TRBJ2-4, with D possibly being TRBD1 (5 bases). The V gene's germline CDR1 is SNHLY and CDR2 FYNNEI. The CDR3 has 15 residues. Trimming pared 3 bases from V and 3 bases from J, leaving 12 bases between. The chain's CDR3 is CASSEQGTVKNIQYF. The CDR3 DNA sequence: TGTGCCAGCAGTGAGCAGGGAACGGTCAAAAACATTCAGTACTTC.

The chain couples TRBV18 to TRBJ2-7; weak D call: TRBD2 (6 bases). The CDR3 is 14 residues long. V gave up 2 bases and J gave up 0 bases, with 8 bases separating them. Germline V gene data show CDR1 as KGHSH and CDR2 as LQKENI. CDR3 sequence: CASSPGDSSYEQYF. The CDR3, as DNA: TGTGCCAGCTCACCAGGGGACTCCTCCTACGAGCAGTACTTC.

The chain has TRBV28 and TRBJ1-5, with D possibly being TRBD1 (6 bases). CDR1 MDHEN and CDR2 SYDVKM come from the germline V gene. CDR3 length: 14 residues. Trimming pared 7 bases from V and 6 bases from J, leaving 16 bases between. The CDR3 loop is CASTPSLGGQPQHF. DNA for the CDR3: TGTGCCAGCACCCCTTCCCTAGGGGGTCAGCCCCAGCATTTT. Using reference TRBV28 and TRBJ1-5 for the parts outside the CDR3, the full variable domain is DVKVTQSSRYLVKRTGEKVFLECVQDMDHENMFWYRQDPGLGLRLIYFSYDVKMKEKGDIPEGYSVSREKKERFSLILESASTNQTSMYLCASTPSLGGQPQHFGDGTRLSIL.

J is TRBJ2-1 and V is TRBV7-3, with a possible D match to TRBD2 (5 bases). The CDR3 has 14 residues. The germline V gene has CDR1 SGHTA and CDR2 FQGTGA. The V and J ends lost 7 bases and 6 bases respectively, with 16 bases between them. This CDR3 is CASKASGRGNEQFF. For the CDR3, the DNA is TGTGCCAGCAAGGCGTCAGGTCGGGGCAATGAGCAGTTCTTC. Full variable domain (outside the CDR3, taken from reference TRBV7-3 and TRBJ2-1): GAGVSQTPSNKVTEKGKYVELRCDPISGHTALYWYRQSLGQGPEFLIYFQGTGAADDSGLPNDRFFAVRPEGSVSTLKIQRTERGDSAVYLCASKASGRGNEQFFGPGTRLTVL.

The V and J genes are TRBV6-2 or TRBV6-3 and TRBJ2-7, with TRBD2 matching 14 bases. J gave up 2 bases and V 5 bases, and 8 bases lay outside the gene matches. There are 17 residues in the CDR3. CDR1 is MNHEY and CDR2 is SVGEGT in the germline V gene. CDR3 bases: TGTGCCAGCAGTCGTCCGGGACTAGCGGGAGAGCCCTACGAGCAGTACTTC. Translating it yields CASSRPGLAGEPYEQYF.

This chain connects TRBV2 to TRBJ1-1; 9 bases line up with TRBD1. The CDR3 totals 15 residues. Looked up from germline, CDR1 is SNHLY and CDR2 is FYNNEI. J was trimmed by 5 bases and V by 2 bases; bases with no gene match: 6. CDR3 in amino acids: CASSELTGGYTEAFF. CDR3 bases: TGTGCCAGCAGTGAATTGACAGGGGGTTATACTGAAGCTTTCTTT.

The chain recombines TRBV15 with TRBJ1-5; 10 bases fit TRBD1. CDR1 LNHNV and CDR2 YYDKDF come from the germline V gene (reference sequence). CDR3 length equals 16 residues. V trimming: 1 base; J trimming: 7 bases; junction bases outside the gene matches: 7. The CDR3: CATSRVRTGGSQPQHF. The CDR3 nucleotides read TGTGCCACCAGCAGAGTCCGGACAGGGGGGTCACAGCCCCAGCATTTT. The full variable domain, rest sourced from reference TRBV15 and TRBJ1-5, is DAMVIQNPRYQVTQFGKPVTLSCSQTLNHNVMYWYQQKSSQAPKLLFHYYDKDFNNEADTPDNFQSRRPNTSFCFLDIRSPGLGDTAMYLCATSRVRTGGSQPQHFGDGTRLSIL.

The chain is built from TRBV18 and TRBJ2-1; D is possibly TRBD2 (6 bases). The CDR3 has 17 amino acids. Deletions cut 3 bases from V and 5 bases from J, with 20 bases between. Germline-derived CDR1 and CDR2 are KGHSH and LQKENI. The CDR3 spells CASSPRSGLSRDNEQFF. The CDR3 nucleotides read TGTGCCAGCTCACCTCGATCGGGACTCTCTAGAGACAATGAGCAGTTCTTC.

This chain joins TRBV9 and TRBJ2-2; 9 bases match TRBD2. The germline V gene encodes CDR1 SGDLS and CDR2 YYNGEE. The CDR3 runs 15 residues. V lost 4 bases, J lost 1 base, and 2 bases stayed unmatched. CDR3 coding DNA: TGTGCCAGCAGCCGGACTAGCGTGAACACCGGGGAGCTGTTTTTT. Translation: CASSRTSVNTGELFF.

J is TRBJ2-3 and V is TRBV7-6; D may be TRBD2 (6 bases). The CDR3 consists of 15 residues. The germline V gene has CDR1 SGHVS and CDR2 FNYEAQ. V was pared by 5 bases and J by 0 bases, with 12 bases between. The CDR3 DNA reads TGTGCCAGCAGCGGAGGGCCGGGAAGCACAGATACGCAGTATTTT. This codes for CASSGGPGSTDTQYF.

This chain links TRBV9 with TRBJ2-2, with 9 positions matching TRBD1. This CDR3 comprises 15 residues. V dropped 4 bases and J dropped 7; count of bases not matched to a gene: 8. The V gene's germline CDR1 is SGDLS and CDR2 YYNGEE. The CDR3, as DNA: TGTGCCAGCAGCAACCGACAGGGGGGCGTCGGGGAGCTGTTTTTT. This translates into CASSNRQGGVGELFF. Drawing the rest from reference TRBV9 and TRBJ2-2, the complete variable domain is DSGVTQTPKHLITATGQRVTLRCSPRSGDLSVYWYQQSLDQGLQFLIQYYNGEERAKGNILERFSAQQFPDLHSELNLSSLELGDSALYFCASSNRQGGVGELFFGEGSRLTVL.